The clone carrying this T cell receptor (beta chain) showed up just a few times. Germline V gives CDR1 SNHLY, CDR2 FYNNEI. J was trimmed by 6 bases and V by 6 bases; bases with no gene match: 2. CDR3 length equals 13 residues. MiXCR, run by TCRdb on the PCR reads, gives a single entry per CDR3 protein. Of about 18,000 distinct CDR3 sequences detected, just over 60% appear once; the ten largest clones hold roughly 1.1%. The data derive from a study of vaccination and CD4 T cells after COVID-19. Study information: Comprising six males and four females, the convalescent participants counted two Hispanic individuals among them.

The J gene is TRBJ1-1, the V gene TRBV2, with 12 bases lining up with TRBD1. The TCR comes from a human donor who had recovered from COVID-19. Here the sequenced sample was CD4+ T cells from blood, taken after SARS-CoV-2 vaccination. This CDR3 is CASRGQGAPEAFF. CDR3 nucleotides: TGTGCCAGCAGGGGACAGGGGGCTCCTGAAGCTTTCTTT.